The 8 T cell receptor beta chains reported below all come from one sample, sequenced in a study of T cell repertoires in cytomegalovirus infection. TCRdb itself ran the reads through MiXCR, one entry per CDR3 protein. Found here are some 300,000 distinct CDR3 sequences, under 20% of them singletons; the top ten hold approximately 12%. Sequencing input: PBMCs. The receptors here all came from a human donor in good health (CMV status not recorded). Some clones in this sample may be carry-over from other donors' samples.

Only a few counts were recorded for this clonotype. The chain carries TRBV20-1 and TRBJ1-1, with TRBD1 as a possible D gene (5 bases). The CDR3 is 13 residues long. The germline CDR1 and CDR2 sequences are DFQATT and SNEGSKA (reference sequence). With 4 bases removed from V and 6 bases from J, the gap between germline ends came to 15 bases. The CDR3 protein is CSANDGGNPEAFF. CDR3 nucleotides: TGCAGTGCTAACGACGGGGGAAACCCTGAAGCTTTCTTT.

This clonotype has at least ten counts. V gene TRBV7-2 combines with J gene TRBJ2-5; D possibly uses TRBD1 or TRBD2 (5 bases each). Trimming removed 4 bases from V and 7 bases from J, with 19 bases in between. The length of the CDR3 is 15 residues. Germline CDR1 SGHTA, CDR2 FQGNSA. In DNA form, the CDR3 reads TGTGCCAGCAGCTCCCGGACGTCTTCTGGGGGGACCCAGTACTTC. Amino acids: CASSSRTSSGGTQYF.

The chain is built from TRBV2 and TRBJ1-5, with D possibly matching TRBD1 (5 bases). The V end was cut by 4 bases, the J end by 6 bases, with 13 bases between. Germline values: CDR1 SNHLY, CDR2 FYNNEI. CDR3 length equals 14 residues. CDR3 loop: CASSVLGAGQPQHF. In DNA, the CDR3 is TGTGCCAGCAGTGTTCTAGGGGCGGGTCAGCCCCAGCATTTT.

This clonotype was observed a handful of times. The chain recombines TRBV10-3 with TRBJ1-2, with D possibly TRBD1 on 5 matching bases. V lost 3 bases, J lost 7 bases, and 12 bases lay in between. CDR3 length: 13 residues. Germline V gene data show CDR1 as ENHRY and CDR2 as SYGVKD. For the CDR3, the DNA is TGTGCCATCAGTGAAACAGGCCCGGGTGGCTACACCTTC. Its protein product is CAISETGPGGYTF.

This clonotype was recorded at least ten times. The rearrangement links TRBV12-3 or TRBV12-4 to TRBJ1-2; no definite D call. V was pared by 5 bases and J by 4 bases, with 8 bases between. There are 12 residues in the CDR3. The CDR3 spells CASSRTSYGYTF. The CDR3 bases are TGTGCCAGCAGTCGGACGAGCTATGGCTACACCTTC.

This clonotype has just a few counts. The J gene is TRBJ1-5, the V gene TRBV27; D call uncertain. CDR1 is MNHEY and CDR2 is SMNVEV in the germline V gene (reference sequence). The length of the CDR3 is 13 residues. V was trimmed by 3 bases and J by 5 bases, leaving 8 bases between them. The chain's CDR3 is CASSFQFDQPQHF. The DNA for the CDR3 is TGTGCCAGCAGTTTTCAGTTTGATCAGCCCCAGCATTTT.

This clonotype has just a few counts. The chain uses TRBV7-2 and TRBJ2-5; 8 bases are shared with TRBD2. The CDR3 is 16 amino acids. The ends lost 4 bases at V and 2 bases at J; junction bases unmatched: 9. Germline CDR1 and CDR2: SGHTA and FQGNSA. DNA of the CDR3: TGTGCCAGCAGCTCCCAGGGGCCGGGGGGGCAAGAGACCCAGTACTTC. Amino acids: CASSSQGPGGQETQYF.

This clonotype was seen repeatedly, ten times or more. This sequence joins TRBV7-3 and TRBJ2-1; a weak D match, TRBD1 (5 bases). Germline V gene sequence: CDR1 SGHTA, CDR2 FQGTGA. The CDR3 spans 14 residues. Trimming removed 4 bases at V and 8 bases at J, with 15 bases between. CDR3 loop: CASSSQGVGDEQFF. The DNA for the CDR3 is TGTGCCAGCAGCTCCCAAGGGGTTGGCGATGAGCAGTTCTTC. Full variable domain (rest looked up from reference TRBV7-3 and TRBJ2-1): GAGVSQTPSNKVTEKGKYVELRCDPISGHTALYWYRQSLGQGPEFLIYFQGTGAADDSGLPNDRFFAVRPEGSVSTLKIQRTERGDSAVYLCASSSQGVGDEQFFGPGTRLTVL.